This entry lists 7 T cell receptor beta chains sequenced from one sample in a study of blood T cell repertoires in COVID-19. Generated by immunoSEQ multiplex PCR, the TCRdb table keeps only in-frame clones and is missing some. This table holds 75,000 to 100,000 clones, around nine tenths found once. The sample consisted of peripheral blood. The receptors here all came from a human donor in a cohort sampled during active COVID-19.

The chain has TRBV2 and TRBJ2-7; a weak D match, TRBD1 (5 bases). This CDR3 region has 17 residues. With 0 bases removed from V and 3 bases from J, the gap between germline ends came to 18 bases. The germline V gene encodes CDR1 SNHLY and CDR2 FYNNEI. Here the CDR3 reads CASSEAGFEAGIYEQYF. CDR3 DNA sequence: TGTGCCAGCAGTGAAGCCGGATTTGAGGCAGGGATCTACGAGCAGTACTTC.

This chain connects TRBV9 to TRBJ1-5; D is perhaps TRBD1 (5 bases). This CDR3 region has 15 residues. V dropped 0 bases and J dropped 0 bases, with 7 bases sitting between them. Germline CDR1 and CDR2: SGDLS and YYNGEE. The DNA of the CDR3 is TGTGCCAGCAGCGTAGAGGGGTATAGCAATCAGCCCCAGCATTTT. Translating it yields CASSVEGYSNQPQHF.

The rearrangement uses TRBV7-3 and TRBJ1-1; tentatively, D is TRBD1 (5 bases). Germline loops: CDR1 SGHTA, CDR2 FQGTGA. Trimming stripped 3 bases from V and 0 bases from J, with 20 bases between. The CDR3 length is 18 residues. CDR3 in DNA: TGTGCCAGCAGCTTTTTTCGACAGATTGTTTTCATGAACACTGAAGCTTTCTTT. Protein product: CASSFFRQIVFMNTEAFF.

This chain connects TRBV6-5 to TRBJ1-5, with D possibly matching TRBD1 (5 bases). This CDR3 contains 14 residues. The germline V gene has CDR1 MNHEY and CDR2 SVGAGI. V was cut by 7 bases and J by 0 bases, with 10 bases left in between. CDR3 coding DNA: TGTGCCAGCATTGGACATACTAGCAATCAGCCCCAGCATTTT. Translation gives CASIGHTSNQPQHF.

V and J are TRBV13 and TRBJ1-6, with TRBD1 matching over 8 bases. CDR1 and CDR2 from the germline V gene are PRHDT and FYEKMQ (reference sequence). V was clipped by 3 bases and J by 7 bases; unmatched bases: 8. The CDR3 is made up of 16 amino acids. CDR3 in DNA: TGTGCCAGCAGCTTTAGGACAGGGCGTTGGAATTCACCCCTCCACTTT. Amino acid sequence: CASSFRTGRWNSPLHF.

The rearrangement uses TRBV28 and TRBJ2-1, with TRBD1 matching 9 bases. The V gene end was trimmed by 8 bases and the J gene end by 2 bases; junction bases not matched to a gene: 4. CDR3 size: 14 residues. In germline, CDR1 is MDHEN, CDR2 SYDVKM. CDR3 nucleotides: TGTGCCAGCTCCGGGACAGGGCCCTACAATGAGCAGTTCTTC. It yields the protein CASSGTGPYNEQFF.

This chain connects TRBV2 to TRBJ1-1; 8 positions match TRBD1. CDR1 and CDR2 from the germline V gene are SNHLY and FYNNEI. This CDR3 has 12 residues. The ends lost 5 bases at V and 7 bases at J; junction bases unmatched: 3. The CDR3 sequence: CASSPGGNEAFF. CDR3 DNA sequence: TGTGCCAGCAGTCCAGGGGGCAATGAAGCTTTCTTT.